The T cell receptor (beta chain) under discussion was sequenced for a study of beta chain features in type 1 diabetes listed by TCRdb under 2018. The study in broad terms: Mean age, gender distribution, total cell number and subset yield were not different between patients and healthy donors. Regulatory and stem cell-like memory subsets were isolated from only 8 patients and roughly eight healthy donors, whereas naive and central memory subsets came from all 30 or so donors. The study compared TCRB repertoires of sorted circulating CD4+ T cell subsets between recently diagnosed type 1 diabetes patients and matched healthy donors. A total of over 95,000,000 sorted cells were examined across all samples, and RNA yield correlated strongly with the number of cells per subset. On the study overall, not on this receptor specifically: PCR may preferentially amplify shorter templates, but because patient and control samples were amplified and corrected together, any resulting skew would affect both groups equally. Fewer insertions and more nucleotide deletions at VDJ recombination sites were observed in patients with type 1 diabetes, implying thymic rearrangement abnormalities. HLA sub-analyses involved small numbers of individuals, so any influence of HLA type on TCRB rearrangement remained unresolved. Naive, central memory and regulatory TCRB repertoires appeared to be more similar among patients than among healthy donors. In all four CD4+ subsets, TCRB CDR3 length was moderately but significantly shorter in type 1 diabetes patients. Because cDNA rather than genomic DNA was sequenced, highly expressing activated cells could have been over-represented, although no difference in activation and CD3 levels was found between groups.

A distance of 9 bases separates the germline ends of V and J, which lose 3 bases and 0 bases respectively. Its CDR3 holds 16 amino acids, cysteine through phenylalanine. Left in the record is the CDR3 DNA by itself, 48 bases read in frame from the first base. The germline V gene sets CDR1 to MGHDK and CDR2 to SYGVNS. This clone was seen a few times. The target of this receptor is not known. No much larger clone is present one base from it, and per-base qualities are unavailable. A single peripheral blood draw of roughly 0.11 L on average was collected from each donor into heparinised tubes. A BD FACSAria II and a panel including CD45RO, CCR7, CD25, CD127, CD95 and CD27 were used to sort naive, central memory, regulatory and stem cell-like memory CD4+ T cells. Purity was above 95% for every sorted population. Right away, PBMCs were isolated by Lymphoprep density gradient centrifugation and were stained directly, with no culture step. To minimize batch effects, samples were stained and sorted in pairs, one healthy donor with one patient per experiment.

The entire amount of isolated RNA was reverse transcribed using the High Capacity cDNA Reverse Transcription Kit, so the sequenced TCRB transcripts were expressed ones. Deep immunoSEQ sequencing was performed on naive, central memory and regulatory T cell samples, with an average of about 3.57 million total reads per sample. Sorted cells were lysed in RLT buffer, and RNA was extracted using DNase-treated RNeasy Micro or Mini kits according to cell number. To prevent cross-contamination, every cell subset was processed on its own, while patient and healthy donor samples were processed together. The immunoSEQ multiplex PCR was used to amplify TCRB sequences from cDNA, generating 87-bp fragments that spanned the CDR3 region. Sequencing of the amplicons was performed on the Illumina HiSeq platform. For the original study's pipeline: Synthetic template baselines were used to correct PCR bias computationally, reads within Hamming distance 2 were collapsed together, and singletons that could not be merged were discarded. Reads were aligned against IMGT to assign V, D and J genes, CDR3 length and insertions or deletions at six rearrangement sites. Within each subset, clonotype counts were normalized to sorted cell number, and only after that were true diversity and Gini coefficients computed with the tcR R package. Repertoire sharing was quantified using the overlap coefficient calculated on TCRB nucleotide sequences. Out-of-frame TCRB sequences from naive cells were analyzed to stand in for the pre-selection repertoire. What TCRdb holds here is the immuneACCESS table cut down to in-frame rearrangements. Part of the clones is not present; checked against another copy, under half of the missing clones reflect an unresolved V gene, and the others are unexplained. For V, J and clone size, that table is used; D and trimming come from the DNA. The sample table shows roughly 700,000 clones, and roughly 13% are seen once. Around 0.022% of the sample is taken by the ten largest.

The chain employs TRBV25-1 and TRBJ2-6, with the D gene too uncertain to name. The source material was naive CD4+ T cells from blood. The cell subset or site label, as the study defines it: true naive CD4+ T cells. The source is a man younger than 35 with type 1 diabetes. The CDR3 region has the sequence CASSDQGYSGANVLTF. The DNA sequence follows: TGTGCCAGCAGTGACCAAGGATACTCTGGGGCCAACGTCCTGACTTTC.